This entry concerns a single TCR beta chain. The germline gives CDR1 MNHEY, CDR2 SMNVEV (reference sequence). The CDR3 covers 13 residues. The V and J ends lost 5 bases and 7 bases respectively, with 15 bases between them. The repertoire was sequenced with immunoSEQ multiplex PCR; TCRdb's copy has only in-frame clones and lacks some. The repertoire holds 80,000 or so clones, with roughly 98% as singletons. This entry comes from a study of technical replicates of blood from several donors. V gene TRBV27 combines with J gene TRBJ2-7, with D tentatively TRBD1 (6 bases). The TCR originated in a human donor in good health. Sequencing was performed on T cells isolated from PBMCs. The CDR3 region has the DNA TGTGCCAGCAGTCCGTCCGACAGGCTGGAGCAGTACTTC. Its protein product is CASSPSDRLEQYF.